This is a list of T cell receptor beta chains from one sample in a study of regulatory T cells. Sequencing used immunoSEQ multiplex PCR; TCRdb keeps in-frame clones, though not all of them. The profile shows around 30,000 clones, about 94% of them singletons. The sample was conventional CD4+ T cells sorted from blood. The receptors shown here come from a child aged 2-9 years with CD3G deficiency. The CDR3 runs from the conserved cysteine through the conserved F or W. Each record gives: D gene, J gene, clone size, V gene, CDR3 DNA, CDR3 protein. D genes are given only for firm matches. Rows give clone size only sometimes, using once, few, many, or a class for an expanded clone.

d_gene: NA; j_gene: TRBJ2-7; abundance: NA; v_gene: TRBV28; CDR3nt: TGTGCCAGCAGTTTAGAACAATCGGCGTACGAGCAGTACTTC; CDR3aa: CASSLEQSAYEQYF
d_gene: NA; j_gene: TRBJ2-7; abundance: NA; v_gene: TRBV18; CDR3nt: TGTGCCAGCTCCTCAAGGCAGGAAGGAGAGCAGTACTTC; CDR3aa: CASSSRQEGEQYF
d_gene: NA; j_gene: TRBJ2-1; abundance: NA; v_gene: TRBV28; CDR3nt: TGTGCCAGCAGCCGGACTTATGGGCTGAGATGGGGCAATGAGCAGTTCTTC; CDR3aa: CASSRTYGLRWGNEQFF
d_gene: NA; j_gene: TRBJ1-5; abundance: once; v_gene: TRBV28; CDR3nt: TGTGCCAGCAGTTCCAGGGCGTATCAGCCCCAGCATTTT; CDR3aa: CASSSRAYQPQHF
d_gene: TRBD1; j_gene: TRBJ2-7; abundance: NA; v_gene: TRBV5-1; CDR3nt: TGCGCCAGCAGCGTGGGACAGGGGGCGGGGGAGCAGTACTTC; CDR3aa: CASSVGQGAGEQYF
d_gene: NA; j_gene: TRBJ2-1; abundance: NA; v_gene: TRBV5-1; CDR3nt: TGCGCCAGCAGCTTGCCCGACAATGAGCAGTTCTTC; CDR3aa: CASSLPDNEQFF
d_gene: NA; j_gene: TRBJ2-4; abundance: NA; v_gene: TRBV6-1; CDR3nt: TGTGCCAGCAGTGAAGGGAGCGGTCTCAAAAACATTCAGTACTTC; CDR3aa: CASSEGSGLKNIQYF
d_gene: NA; j_gene: TRBJ1-5; abundance: few; v_gene: TRBV6-1; CDR3nt: TGTGCCAGCAGTGAAGCATACAGATATCCGAATCAGCCCCAGCATTTT; CDR3aa: CASSEAYRYPNQPQHF
d_gene: TRBD2; j_gene: TRBJ2-5; abundance: NA; v_gene: TRBV28; CDR3nt: TGTGCCAGCAGTTTAAGCGGGATAAGGGAGACCCAGTACTTC; CDR3aa: CASSLSGIRETQYF
d_gene: NA; j_gene: TRBJ1-5; abundance: once; v_gene: TRBV5-4; CDR3nt: TGTGCCAGCAGCCCCCCCGGGCCCGGGCGGAATCAGCCCCAGCATTTT; CDR3aa: CASSPPGPGRNQPQHF
d_gene: TRBD2; j_gene: TRBJ2-1; abundance: NA; v_gene: TRBV5-1; CDR3nt: TGCGCCAGCAGCTTGGGGCTAGCGGGGGTTAACAATGAGCAGTTCTTC; CDR3aa: CASSLGLAGVNNEQFF
d_gene: NA; j_gene: TRBJ1-2; abundance: NA; v_gene: TRBV28; CDR3nt: TGTGCCAGCAGTCGTACTAACTATGGCTACACCTTC; CDR3aa: CASSRTNYGYTF
d_gene: TRBD2; j_gene: TRBJ2-5; abundance: NA; v_gene: TRBV5-1; CDR3nt: TGCGCCAGCAGCTACGGGACTAGAGAGGGAGAGACCCAGTACTTC; CDR3aa: CASSYGTREGETQYF
d_gene: NA; j_gene: TRBJ2-7; abundance: NA; v_gene: TRBV18; CDR3nt: TGTGCCAGCTCACCAGGACAGTTGTCCGAGCAGTACTTC; CDR3aa: CASSPGQLSEQYF
d_gene: TRBD1; j_gene: TRBJ2-7; abundance: NA; v_gene: TRBV6-1; CDR3nt: TGTGCCAGCAGGGACAGGGGGCGTACCTACGAGCAGTACTTC; CDR3aa: CASRDRGRTYEQYF
d_gene: NA; j_gene: TRBJ2-7; abundance: NA; v_gene: TRBV28; CDR3nt: TGTGCCAGCAGTCTTTCGTCCGGAGTCTACGAGCAGTACTTC; CDR3aa: CASSLSSGVYEQYF
d_gene: NA; j_gene: TRBJ2-5; abundance: NA; v_gene: TRBV7-9; CDR3nt: TGTGCCAGCAGCTCCACCCGATGGGGGCAAGAGACCCAGTACTTC; CDR3aa: CASSSTRWGQETQYF
d_gene: NA; j_gene: TRBJ2-7; abundance: NA; v_gene: TRBV7-8; CDR3nt: TGTGCCAGCAGCTTAGTCCCGGGGCCCTACGAGCAGTACTTC; CDR3aa: CASSLVPGPYEQYF
d_gene: NA; j_gene: TRBJ2-7; abundance: NA; v_gene: TRBV6-1; CDR3nt: TGTGCCAGCAGTGAACGCTACGAGCAGTACTTC; CDR3aa: CASSERYEQYF
d_gene: TRBD1; j_gene: TRBJ2-3; abundance: NA; v_gene: TRBV5-1; CDR3nt: TGCGCCAGCAGCCAGACAGGGTGGTCAGATACGCAGTATTTT; CDR3aa: CASSQTGWSDTQYF
d_gene: NA; j_gene: TRBJ1-2; abundance: few; v_gene: TRBV11-2; CDR3nt: TGTGCCAGCAGCCATTCCTCCTATGGCTACACCTTC; CDR3aa: CASSHSSYGYTF
d_gene: NA; j_gene: TRBJ2-1; abundance: NA; v_gene: TRBV27; CDR3nt: TGTGCCAGCAGTTTATTAGGGCGGGGATACAATGAGCAGTTCTTC; CDR3aa: CASSLLGRGYNEQFF
d_gene: NA; j_gene: TRBJ2-3; abundance: NA; v_gene: TRBV11-2; CDR3nt: TGTGCCAGCAGCCGGCAGACAGATACGCAGTATTTT; CDR3aa: CASSRQTDTQYF
d_gene: TRBD2; j_gene: TRBJ2-7; abundance: NA; v_gene: TRBV28; CDR3nt: TGTGCCAGCAGTCAAACTAGCGGGGGCCGCTCCTACGAGCAGTACTTC; CDR3aa: CASSQTSGGRSYEQYF
d_gene: NA; j_gene: TRBJ2-3; abundance: once; v_gene: TRBV9; CDR3nt: TGTGCCAGCAGCCCTCGGACAGCCGGGGATACGCAGTATTTT; CDR3aa: CASSPRTAGDTQYF